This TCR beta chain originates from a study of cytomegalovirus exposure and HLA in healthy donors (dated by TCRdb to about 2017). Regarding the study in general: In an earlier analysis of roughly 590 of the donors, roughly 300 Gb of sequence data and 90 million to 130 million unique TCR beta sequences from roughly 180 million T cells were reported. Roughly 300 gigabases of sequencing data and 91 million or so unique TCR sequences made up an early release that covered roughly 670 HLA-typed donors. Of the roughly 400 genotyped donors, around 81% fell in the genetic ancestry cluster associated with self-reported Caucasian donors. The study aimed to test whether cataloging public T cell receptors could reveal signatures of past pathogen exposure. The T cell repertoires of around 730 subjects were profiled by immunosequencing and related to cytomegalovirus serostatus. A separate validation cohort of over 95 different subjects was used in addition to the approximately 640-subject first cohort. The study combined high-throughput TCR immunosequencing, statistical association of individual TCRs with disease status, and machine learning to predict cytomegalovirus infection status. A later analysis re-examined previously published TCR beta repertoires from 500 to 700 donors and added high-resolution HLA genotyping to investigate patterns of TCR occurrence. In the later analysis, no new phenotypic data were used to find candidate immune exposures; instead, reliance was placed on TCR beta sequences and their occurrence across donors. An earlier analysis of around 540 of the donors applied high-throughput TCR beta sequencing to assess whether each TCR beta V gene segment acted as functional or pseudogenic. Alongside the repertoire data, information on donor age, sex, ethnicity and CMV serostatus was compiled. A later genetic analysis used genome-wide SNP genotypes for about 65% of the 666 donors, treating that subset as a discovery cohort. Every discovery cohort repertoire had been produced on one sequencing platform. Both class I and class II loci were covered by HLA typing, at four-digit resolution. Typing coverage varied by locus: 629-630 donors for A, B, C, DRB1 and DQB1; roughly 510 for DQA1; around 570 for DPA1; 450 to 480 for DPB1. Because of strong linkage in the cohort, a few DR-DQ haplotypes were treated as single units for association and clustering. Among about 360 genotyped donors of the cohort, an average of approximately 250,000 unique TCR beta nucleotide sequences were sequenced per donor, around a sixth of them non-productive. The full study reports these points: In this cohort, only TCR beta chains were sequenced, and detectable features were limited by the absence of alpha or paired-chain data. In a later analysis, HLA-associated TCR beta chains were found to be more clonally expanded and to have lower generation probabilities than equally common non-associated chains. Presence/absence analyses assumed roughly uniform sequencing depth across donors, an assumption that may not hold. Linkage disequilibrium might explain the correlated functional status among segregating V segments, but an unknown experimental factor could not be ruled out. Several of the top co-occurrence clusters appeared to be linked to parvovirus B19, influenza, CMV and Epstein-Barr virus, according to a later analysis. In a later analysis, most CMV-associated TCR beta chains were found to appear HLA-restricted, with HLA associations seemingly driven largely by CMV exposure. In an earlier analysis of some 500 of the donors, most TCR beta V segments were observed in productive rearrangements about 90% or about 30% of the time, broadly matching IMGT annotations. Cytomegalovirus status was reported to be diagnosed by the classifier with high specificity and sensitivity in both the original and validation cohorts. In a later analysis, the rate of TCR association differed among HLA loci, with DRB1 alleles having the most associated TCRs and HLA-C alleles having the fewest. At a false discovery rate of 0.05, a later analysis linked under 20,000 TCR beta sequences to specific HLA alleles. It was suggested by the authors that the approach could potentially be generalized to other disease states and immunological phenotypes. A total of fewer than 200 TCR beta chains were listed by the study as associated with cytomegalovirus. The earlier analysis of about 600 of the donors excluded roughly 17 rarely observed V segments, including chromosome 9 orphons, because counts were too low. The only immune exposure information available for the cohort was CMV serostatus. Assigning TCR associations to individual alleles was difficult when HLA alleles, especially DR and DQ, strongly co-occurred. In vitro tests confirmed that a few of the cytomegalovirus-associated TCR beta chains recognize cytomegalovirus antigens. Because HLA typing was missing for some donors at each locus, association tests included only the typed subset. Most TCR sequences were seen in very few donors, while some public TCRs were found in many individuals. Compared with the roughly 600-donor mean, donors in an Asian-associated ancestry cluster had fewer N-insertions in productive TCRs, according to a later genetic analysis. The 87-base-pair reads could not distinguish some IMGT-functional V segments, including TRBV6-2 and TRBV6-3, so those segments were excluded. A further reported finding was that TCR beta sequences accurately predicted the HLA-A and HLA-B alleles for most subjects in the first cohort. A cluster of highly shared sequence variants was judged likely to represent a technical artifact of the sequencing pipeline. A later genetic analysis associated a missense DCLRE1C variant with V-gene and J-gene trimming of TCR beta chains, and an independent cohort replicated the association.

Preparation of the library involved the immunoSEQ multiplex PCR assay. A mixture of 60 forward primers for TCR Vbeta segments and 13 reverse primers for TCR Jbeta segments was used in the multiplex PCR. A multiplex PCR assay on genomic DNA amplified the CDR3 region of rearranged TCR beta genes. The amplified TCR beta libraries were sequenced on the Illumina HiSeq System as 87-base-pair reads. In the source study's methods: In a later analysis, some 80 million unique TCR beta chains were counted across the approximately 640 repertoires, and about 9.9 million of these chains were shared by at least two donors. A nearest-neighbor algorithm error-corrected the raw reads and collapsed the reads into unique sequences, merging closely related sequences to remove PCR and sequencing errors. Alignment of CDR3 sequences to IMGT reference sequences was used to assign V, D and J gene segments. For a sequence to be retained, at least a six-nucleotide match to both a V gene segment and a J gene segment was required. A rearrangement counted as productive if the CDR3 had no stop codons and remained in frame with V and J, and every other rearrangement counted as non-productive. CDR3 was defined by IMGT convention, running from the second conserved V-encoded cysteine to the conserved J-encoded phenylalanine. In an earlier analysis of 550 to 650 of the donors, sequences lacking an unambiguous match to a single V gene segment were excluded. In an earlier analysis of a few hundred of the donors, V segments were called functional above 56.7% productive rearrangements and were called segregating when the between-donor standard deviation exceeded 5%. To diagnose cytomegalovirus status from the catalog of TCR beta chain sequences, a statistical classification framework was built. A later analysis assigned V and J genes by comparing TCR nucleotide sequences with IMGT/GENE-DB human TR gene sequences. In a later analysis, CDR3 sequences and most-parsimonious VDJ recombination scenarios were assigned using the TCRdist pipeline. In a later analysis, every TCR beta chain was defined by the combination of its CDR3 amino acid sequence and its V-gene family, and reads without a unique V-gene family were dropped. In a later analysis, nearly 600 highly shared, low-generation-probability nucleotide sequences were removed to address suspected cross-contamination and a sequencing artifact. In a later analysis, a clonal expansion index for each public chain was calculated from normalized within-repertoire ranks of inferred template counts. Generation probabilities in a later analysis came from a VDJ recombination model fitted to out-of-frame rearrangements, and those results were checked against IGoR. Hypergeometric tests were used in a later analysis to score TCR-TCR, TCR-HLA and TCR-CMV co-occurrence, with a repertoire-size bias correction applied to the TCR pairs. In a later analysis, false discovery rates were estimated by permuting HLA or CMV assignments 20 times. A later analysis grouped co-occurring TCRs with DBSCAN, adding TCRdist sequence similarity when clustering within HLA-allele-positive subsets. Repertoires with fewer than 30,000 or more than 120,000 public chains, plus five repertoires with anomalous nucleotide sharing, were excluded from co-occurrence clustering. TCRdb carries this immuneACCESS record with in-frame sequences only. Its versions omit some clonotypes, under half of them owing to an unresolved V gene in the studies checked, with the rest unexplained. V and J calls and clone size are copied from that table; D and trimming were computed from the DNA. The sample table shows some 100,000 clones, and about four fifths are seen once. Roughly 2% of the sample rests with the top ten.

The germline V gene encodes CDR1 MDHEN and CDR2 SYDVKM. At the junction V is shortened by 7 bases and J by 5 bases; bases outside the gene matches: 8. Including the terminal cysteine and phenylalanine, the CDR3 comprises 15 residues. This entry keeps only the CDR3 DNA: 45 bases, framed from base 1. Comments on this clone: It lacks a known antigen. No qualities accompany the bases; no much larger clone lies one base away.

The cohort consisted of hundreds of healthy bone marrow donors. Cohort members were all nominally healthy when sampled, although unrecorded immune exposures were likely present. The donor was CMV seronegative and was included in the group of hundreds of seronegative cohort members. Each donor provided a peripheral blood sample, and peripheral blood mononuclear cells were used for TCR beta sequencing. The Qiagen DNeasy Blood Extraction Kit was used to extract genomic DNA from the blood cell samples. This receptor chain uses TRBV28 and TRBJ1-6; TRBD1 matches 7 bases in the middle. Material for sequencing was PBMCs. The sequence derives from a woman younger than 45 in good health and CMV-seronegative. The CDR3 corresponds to CASNPPDRNNSPLHF. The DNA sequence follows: TGTGCCAGCAACCCCCCGGACAGGAATAATTCACCCCTCCACTTT.